These 20 T cell receptor beta chains originate from one sample sequenced in a study of cytomegalovirus exposure and HLA in healthy donors. This PCR relied on a set of 60 Vbeta primers and 13 Jbeta primers. TCRdb's copy holds only in-frame clones and misses some; the assay was immunoSEQ multiplex PCR. Of fewer than 150,000 clones in the sample, approximately 70% were seen once. Material: PBMCs. The origin of the receptors is a human donor in good health.

This sequence joins TRBV30 and TRBJ2-7; D is possibly TRBD2 (6 bases). CDR3 length: 14 amino acids. Germline assignment: CDR1 GTSNPN and CDR2 SVGIG (reference sequence). Trimming removed 2 bases at V and 4 bases at J, with 15 bases between. This CDR3 reads CAWSPLPGRYEQYF. The CDR3 bases are TGTGCCTGGAGTCCCCTCCCCGGGAGATACGAGCAGTACTTC.

This chain connects TRBV5-1 to TRBJ2-2, with 7 positions matching TRBD2. Germline CDR1 reads SGHRS; CDR2 reads YFSETQ. The length of the CDR3 is 15 residues. The ends lost 3 bases at V and 0 bases at J; junction bases unmatched: 2. The CDR3 loop reads CASSSSGANTGELFF. CDR3 bases: TGCGCCAGCAGCTCTAGCGGAGCGAACACCGGGGAGCTGTTTTTT. The variable domain in full, completed from reference TRBV5-1 and TRBJ2-2, reads KAGVTQTPRYLIKTRGQQVTLSCSPISGHRSVSWYQQTPGQGLQFLFEYFSETQRNKGNFPGRFSGRQFSNSRSEMNVSTLELGDSALYLCASSSSGANTGELFFGEGSRLTVL.

The genes are TRBV5-4 and TRBJ1-4, with 8 bases lining up with TRBD1. V lost 4 bases to trimming and J lost 3 bases; unmatched junction nucleotides: 8. Per the germline V gene, CDR1 is SGHNT and CDR2 is YYREEE (reference sequence). The CDR3 extends over 16 amino acids. The CDR3 DNA reads TGTGCCAGCAGCACGACAGGGGAGCGAGCTAATGAAAAACTGTTTTTT. Its translation: CASSTTGERANEKLFF. The full variable domain, completed using reference TRBV5-4 and TRBJ1-4, is ETGVTQSPTHLIKTRGQQVTLRCSSQSGHNTVSWYQQALGQGPQFIFQYYREEENGRGNFPPRFSGLQFPNYSSELNVNALELDDSALYLCASSTTGERANEKLFFGSGTQLSVL.

This chain uses TRBV4-1 with TRBJ2-7, with TRBD2 matching 8 bases. The junction had 1 base not matched to a gene; V was cut back by 1 base and J by 5 bases. The CDR3 sequence is 13 residues long. The germline CDR1 and CDR2 sequences are MGHRA and YSYEKL. CDR3 nucleotide sequence: TGCGCCAGCAGCCAAGCCGGGGGGGACGAGCAGTACTTC. This translates into CASSQAGGDEQYF.

The gene calls are TRBV6-1 and TRBJ1-2; no clear D gene. The CDR3 contains 13 residues. Trimming pared 5 bases from V and 0 bases from J, leaving 7 bases between. Germline V CDR1 and CDR2: MNHNS, SASEGT. CDR3 in DNA: TGTGCCAGCAGTTCCATAGCTAACTATGGCTACACCTTC. Translating it yields CASSSIANYGYTF.

The chain recombines TRBV27 with TRBJ2-1, with D unresolved. V lost 3 bases, J lost 4 bases, and 13 bases lay in between. Germline CDR1 and CDR2: MNHEY and SMNVEV (reference sequence). The CDR3 is 15 amino acids. CDR3 nucleotide sequence: TGTGCCAGCAGTTTCCTACAGTCTGGGTACAATGAGCAGTTCTTC. It codes for CASSFLQSGYNEQFF.

The rearrangement uses TRBV9 and TRBJ2-2; TRBD2 is a possible D gene (6 bases). Trimming took off 0 bases at V and 1 base at J, with 10 bases between the two ends. CDR3 length: 16 residues. Germline CDR1 SGDLS, CDR2 YYNGEE. Written as DNA, the CDR3 is TGTGCCAGCAGCGTAGGAGGAGGGATGAACACCGGGGAGCTGTTTTTT. Translated, it gives CASSVGGGMNTGELFF.

The chain combines TRBV15 with TRBJ1-2, with D unresolved. Trimming stripped 0 bases from V and 4 bases from J, with 6 bases between. This CDR3 has 13 amino acids. Germline V gene sequence: CDR1 LNHNV, CDR2 YYDKDF (reference sequence). The CDR3 region has the DNA TGTGCCACCAGCAGAGACCGGGGCTATGGCTACACCTTC. This gives the protein CATSRDRGYGYTF. Full variable domain (missing parts from reference TRBV15 and TRBJ1-2): DAMVIQNPRYQVTQFGKPVTLSCSQTLNHNVMYWYQQKSSQAPKLLFHYYDKDFNNEADTPDNFQSRRPNTSFCFLDIRSPGLGDTAMYLCATSRDRGYGYTFGSGTRLTVV.

This sequence joins TRBV5-1 and TRBJ1-6; tentatively, D is TRBD1 (6 bases). CDR1 and CDR2 (germline): SGHRS, YFSETQ. The V and J ends lost 0 bases and 3 bases respectively, with 10 bases between them. This CDR3 spans 16 amino acids. The CDR3 DNA follows: TGCGCCAGCAGCTTGGGTTCAGGGGACTATAATTCACCCCTCCACTTT. Protein product: CASSLGSGDYNSPLHF.

J is TRBJ2-1 and V is TRBV5-1; D is ambiguous. The V end was cut by 0 bases, the J end by 0 bases, with 7 bases between. This CDR3 spans 15 amino acids. Germline assignment: CDR1 SGHRS and CDR2 YFSETQ. CDR3 DNA: TGCGCCAGCAGCTTGGCCTTTAACTCCTACAATGAGCAGTTCTTC. Translating gives CASSLAFNSYNEQFF.

V gene TRBV7-3 combines with J gene TRBJ1-2, with TRBD1 identical over 9 bases. Germline trimming cut 6 bases from V and 8 bases from J; bases unmatched to any gene: 7. The CDR3 contains 13 residues. Looked up from germline, CDR1 is SGHTA and CDR2 is FQGTGA. CDR3 region: CASSRDRESGYTF. CDR3 nucleotide sequence: TGTGCCAGCAGTCGGGACAGGGAGAGCGGCTACACCTTC.

The chain carries TRBV18 and TRBJ2-5, with 8 bases fitting TRBD2. Germline V gives CDR1 KGHSH, CDR2 LQKENI. Trimming cost V 3 bases and J 1 base; bases outside gene matches: 10. This CDR3 region has 17 residues. The CDR3 region is CASSPGIAREVQETQYF. The DNA for the CDR3 is TGTGCCAGCTCACCTGGGATTGCGCGGGAGGTCCAAGAGACCCAGTACTTC.

The rearrangement uses TRBV2 and TRBJ1-2; 7 bases are a match to TRBD1. The germline CDR1 and CDR2 sequences are SNHLY and FYNNEI. The CDR3 has 12 residues. Trimming at V came to 2 bases and at J to 6 bases, leaving 0 bases not matched to a gene. CDR3 region: CASSEQGDGYTF. DNA for the CDR3: TGTGCCAGCAGTGAACAGGGGGATGGCTACACCTTC.

The chain joins TRBV10-1 to TRBJ2-1, with D perhaps TRBD1 (5 bases). This CDR3 has 13 amino acids. The germline V gene has CDR1 WNHNN and CDR2 SYGVQD (reference sequence). The ends were cut back, 7 bases at V and 2 bases at J, with 9 bases in the middle. CDR3 coding DNA: TGCGCCAGCATGGCAGGGCCCTACAATGAGCAGTTCTTC. This encodes CASMAGPYNEQFF.

V usage is TRBV2 and J usage is TRBJ2-1, with D possibly matching TRBD1 (5 bases). Trimming took 5 bases from V and 9 from J, leaving 14 bases between them. The V gene's germline CDR1 is SNHLY and CDR2 FYNNEI. The CDR3 length is 13 residues. The CDR3, as DNA: TGTGCCAGCAGTTCTTCAGGGTTGGGTGAGCAGTTCTTC. Its protein product is CASSSSGLGEQFF.

This clone was counted a single time. J is TRBJ2-7 and V is TRBV11-3; no reliable D call. CDR3 length: 13 amino acids. Trimming stripped 0 bases from V and 2 bases from J, with 5 bases between. The germline CDR1 and CDR2 sequences are SGHNT and YENEEA. The CDR3 region is CASSLESTYEQYF. The CDR3, as DNA: TGTGCCAGCAGCTTAGAATCTACCTACGAGCAGTACTTC. Full variable domain (rest looked up from reference TRBV11-3 and TRBJ2-7): EAGVVQSPRYKIIEKKQPVAFWCNPISGHNTLYWYLQNLGQGPELLIRYENEEAVDDSQLPKDRFSAERLKGVDSTLKIQPAELGDSAVYLCASSLESTYEQYFGPGTRLTVT.

This chain joins TRBV6-6 and TRBJ2-4; 8 positions match TRBD2. V lost 6 bases and J lost 0; bases outside the gene matches: 7. This CDR3 contains 16 residues. CDR1 is MNHNY, CDR2 SVGAGI, per germline (reference sequence). The CDR3 DNA reads TGTGCCAGCAGACAAGCGGGAGCCCTAGCCAAAAACATTCAGTACTTC. It encodes CASRQAGALAKNIQYF.

The genes are TRBV28 and TRBJ1-1, with a weak D call TRBD1 (6 bases). Trimming stripped 6 bases from V and 1 base from J, with 12 bases between. CDR3 length equals 14 residues. Per the germline V gene, CDR1 is MDHEN and CDR2 is SYDVKM. CDR3 sequence reads: CASRQGGENTEAFF. The CDR3 nucleotides read TGTGCCAGCAGGCAAGGGGGAGAGAACACTGAAGCTTTCTTT.

The rearrangement uses TRBV27 and TRBJ2-7; perhaps TRBD2 as D (5 bases). V gave up 4 bases and J gave up 3 bases, with 10 bases separating them. The V gene's germline CDR1 is MNHEY and CDR2 SMNVEV (reference sequence). The CDR3 is 13 amino acids. CDR3 amino acids: CASSWQAGYEQYF. The CDR3 coding sequence is TGTGCCAGCAGTTGGCAGGCGGGCTACGAGCAGTACTTC.

The CDR3 DNA is TGTGCCAGCAGCGGAGGGTTGGACAGAGACCCCTACGAGCAGTACTTC. Translating gives CASSGGLDRDPYEQYF. The rearrangement uses TRBV9 and TRBJ2-7; the D gene is possibly TRBD1 (6 bases). Germline V gene sequence: CDR1 SGDLS, CDR2 YYNGEE. V gave up 3 bases and J gave up 2 bases, with 18 bases separating them. This CDR3 region has 16 residues.